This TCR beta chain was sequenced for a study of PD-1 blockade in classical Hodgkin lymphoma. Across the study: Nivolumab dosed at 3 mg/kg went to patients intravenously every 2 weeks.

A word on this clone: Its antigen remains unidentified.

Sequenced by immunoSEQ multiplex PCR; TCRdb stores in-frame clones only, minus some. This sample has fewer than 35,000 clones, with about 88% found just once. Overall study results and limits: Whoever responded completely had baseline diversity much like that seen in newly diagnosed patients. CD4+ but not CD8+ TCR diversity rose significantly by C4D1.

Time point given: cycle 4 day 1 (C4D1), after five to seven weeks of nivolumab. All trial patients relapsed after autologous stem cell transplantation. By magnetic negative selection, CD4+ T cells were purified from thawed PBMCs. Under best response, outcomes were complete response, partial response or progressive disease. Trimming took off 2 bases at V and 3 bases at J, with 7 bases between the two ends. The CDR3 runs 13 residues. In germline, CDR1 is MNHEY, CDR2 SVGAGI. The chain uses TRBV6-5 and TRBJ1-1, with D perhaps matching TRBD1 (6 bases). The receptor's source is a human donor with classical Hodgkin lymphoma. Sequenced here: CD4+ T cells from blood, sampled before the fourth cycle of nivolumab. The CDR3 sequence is CASSYGQYTEAFF. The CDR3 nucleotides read TGTGCCAGCAGTTACGGACAGTACACTGAAGCTTTCTTT.